This T cell receptor beta chain appears in the sequencing data of a study of blood T cell repertoires in COVID-19. Study-level background: Some COVID-19 samples were acute and others convalescent; all came from the United States, Italy and Spain. T cells, B-cell-depleted T cells, or PBMCs provided the cDNA or gDNA that served as material.

Original analysis: Estimation of nucleated cell counts was performed using reference gene primer amplification. Profiled with immunoSEQ multiplex PCR; TCRdb holds only in-frame clones, not every one. V and J calls and clone size come straight from that table; D and trimming were deduced from the DNA. The sample holds about 180,000 clones; about 88% are singletons and the top ten take roughly 2.8%. Sequencing input: peripheral blood. The clonotype comes from a woman in her thirties with active or convalescent COVID-19.

The CDR3 nucleotides read TGTGCCAGCAGTCAGCCAGGAACCGGGGAGCTGTTTTTT. Translation gives CASSQPGTGELFF. J is TRBJ2-2 and V is TRBV6-5; the D is unclear. In germline, CDR1 is MNHEY, CDR2 SVGAGI. CDR3 length: 13 residues. Trimming left V 5 bases short and J 5 bases short, with 9 bases between.